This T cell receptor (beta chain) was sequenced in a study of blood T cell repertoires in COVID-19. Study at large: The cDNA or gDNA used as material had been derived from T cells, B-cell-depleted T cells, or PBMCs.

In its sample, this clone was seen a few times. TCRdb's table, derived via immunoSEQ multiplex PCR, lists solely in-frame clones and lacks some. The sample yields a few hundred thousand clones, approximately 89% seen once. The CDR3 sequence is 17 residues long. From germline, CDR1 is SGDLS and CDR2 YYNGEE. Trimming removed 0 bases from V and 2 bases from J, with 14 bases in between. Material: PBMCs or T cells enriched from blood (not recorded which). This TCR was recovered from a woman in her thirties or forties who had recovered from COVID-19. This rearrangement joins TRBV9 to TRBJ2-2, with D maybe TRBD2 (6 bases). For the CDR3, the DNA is TGTGCCAGCAGCGTAGCTGGAATAGCGGTAAACACCGGGGAGCTGTTTTTT. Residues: CASSVAGIAVNTGELFF.